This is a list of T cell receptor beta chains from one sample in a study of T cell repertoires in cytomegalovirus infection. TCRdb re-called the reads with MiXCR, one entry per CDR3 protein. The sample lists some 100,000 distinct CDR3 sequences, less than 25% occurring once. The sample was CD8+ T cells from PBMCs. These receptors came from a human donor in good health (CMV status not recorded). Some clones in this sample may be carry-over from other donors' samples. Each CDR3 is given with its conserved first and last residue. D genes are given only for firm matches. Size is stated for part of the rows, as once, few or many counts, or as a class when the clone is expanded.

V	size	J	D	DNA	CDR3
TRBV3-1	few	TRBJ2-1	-	TGTGCCAGCAGCCAAGAGTTAGACCCCAATGAGCAGTTCTTC	CASSQELDPNEQFF
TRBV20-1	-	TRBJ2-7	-	TGCAGTGCTAGACCCTCGGCCTCCTACGAGCAGTACTTC	CSARPSASYEQYF
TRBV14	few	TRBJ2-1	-	TGTGCCAGCAGCCTCTACACAGTCGGGAATGAGCAGTTCTTC	CASSLYTVGNEQFF
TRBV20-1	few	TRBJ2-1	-	TGCAGTGCTAGAGGGGGAGCCGCGGTCGAATACTACAATGAGCAGTTCTTC	CSARGGAAVEYYNEQFF
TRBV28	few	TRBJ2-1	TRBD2	TGTGCCAGCAGTCCTAGCGGGGGTGTAGATGAGCAGTTCTTC	CASSPSGGVDEQFF
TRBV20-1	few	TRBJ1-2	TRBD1	TGCAGTGCAAGTATTACAGGGGTCGATGGCTACACCTTC	CSASITGVDGYTF
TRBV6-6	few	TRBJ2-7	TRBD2	TGTGCCAGCAGTTCCGAATCCCTTAGACTAGCGGGACCCTACGAGCAGTACTTC	CASSSESLRLAGPYEQYF
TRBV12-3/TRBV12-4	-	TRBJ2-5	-	TGTGCCAGCAGTTTCTCGGGCCTTAAAGAGACCCAGTACTTC	CASSFSGLKETQYF
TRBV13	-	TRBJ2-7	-	TGTGCCAGCAGCTTATTTGCGGGGGCTACCTACGAGCAGTACTTC	CASSLFAGATYEQYF
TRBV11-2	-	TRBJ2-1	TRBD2	TGTGCCAGCAGCTCTTCCGGGACTAGCGGTACTAGCTCCTACAATGAGCAGTTCTTC	CASSSSGTSGTSSYNEQFF
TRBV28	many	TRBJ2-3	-	TGTGCCAGCAGTTTATGGTCAGAAGAAGATACGCAGTATTTT	CASSLWSEEDTQYF
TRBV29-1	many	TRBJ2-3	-	TGCAGCGTTGAAGGTGATACGCAGTATTTT	CSVEGDTQYF
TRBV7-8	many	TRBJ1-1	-	TGTGCCAGCAGCTTGGGGGAGATCGAAGCTTTCTTT	CASSLGEIEAFF
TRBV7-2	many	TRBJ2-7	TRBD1	TGTGCCAGCAGCTTAGCTGGACAGGGGCGGGGAAGCTACGAGCAGTACTTC	CASSLAGQGRGSYEQYF
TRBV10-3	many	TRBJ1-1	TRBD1	TGTGCCATCAGTGAGTCCGAACAGGGGGCAGAAGAAGCTTTCTTT	CAISESEQGAEEAFF
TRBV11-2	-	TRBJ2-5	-	TGTGCCAGCAGCCCTCTATCGGGGTCGGAAGAGACCCAGTACTTC	CASSPLSGSEETQYF
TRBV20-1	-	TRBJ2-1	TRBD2	TGCAGTGCTACCAGAGAACGAGCGGGGGTCGGGTTTGGCGAGCAGTTCTTC	CSATRERAGVGFGEQFF
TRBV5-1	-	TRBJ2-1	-	TGCGCCAGCAGCTTGGAGGAAGCTGAGCAGTTCTTC	CASSLEEAEQFF
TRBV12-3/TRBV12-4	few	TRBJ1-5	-	TGTGCCAGCAGTTTAGAGGGGATGGGCAATCAGCCCCAGCATTTT	CASSLEGMGNQPQHF
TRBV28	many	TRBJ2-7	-	TGTGCCAGCAGTCCGGGACTTTTTATCTCCTACGAGCAGTACTTC	CASSPGLFISYEQYF
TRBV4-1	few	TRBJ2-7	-	TGCGCCAGCAGCCAAGGGGAGTTCTCCTACGAGCAGTACTTC	CASSQGEFSYEQYF
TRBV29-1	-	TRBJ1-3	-	TGCAGCGTTGAAGACTTGCGGGGACCTGGAAACACCATATATTTT	CSVEDLRGPGNTIYF
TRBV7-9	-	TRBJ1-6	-	TGTGCCAGCACCCTGGGACTAGAGGGTTCACCCCTCCACTTT	CASTLGLEGSPLHF
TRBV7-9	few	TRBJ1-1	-	TGTGCCAGCAGCTTTGGCAGGGAGGACACTGAAGCTTTCTTT	CASSFGREDTEAFF
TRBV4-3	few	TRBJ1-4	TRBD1	TGCGCCAGCAGCCAACCGGGACAGAAGAATGAAAAACTGTTTTTT	CASSQPGQKNEKLFF
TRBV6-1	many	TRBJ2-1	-	TGTGCCAGCAGTCCACCAAGGGATTTCTACAATGAGCAGTTCTTC	CASSPPRDFYNEQFF
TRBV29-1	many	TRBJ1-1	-	TGCAGCGGGGACGATTTTGGAACTGAAGCTTTCTTT	CSGDDFGTEAFF
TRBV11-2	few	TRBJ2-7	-	TGTGCCAGCAGCTCCTGGACAGATACCTACGAGCAGTACTTC	CASSSWTDTYEQYF
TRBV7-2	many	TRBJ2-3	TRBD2	TGTGCCAGCAGCTCCTTAGCGGGGGGGTTAGATACGCAGTATTTT	CASSSLAGGLDTQYF
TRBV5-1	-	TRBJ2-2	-	TGCGCCAGCAGCCCGGAGAGGACCGGGGAGCTGTTTTTT	CASSPERTGELFF
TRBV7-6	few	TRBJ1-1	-	TGTGCCAGCAGCCCTATCCAGGACAGCCAATTT	CASSPIQDSQF
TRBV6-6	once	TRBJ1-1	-	TGTGCCAGCAGTTACTCGAGTAGTGAAGCTTTCTTT	CASSYSSSEAFF
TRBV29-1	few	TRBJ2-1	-	TGCAGCGTTGACCACCCGGGAGTGGGTGTCAATGAGCAGTTCTTC	CSVDHPGVGVNEQFF
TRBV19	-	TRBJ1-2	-	TGTGCCAGTAGTATTGGGTCAGGGGTCGACTATGGCTACACCTTC	CASSIGSGVDYGYTF
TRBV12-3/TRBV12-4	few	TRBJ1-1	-	TGTGCCAGCAGTTTCCTGGGACCGATGAACACTGAAGCTTTCTTT	CASSFLGPMNTEAFF
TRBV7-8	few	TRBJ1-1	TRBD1	TGTGCCAGCAGCATTCGACAGGGGAGTAAGGCTTTCTTT	CASSIRQGSKAFF
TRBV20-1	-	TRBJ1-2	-	TGCAGTGCCACCCGCTTGTACTATGGCTACACCTTC	CSATRLYYGYTF
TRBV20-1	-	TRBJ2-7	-	TGCAGTGCTAGGGGACCGGGAGATCTCTACGAGCAGTACTTC	CSARGPGDLYEQYF
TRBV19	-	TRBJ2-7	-	TGTGCCAGTAGCCCGGGACTCCCGGAGCACGAGCAGTACTTC	CASSPGLPEHEQYF
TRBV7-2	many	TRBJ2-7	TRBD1	TGTGCCAGCAGCTTAGTTGGACAGGGAACTAACGAGCAGTACTTC	CASSLVGQGTNEQYF
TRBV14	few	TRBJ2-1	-	TGTGCCAGCAGCCGAGACACGGACTACAATGAGCAGTTCTTC	CASSRDTDYNEQFF
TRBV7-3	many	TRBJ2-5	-	TGTGCCAGCAGCACTGTCCCAGGGCAGACCCAGTACTTC	CASSTVPGQTQYF
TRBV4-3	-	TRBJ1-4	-	TGCGCCAGCAGCCGGGGGTTGAGTGAAAAACTGTTTTTT	CASSRGLSEKLFF
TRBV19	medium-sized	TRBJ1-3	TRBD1	TGTGCCAGTAAACCAGGACAGGTTTACTCTGGAAACACCATATATTTT	CASKPGQVYSGNTIYF
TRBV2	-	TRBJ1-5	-	TGTGCCAGCAGTGGGACAGTCAATCAGCCCCAGCATTTT	CASSGTVNQPQHF